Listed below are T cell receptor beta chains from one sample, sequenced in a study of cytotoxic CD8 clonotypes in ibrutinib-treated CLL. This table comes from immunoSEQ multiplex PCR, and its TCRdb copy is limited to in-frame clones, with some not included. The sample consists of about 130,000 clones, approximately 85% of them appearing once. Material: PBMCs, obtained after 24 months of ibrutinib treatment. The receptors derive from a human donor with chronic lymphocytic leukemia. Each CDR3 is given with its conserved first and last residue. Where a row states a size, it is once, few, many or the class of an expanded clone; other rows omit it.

CASTSPGREGKTVF,TRBV9,TRBJ1-4,-
CASSPGLPGVTEAFF,TRBV18,TRBJ1-1,-
CASSPEGTYNSPLHF,TRBV6-4,TRBJ1-6,-
CASSSTSGGPYYTGELFF,TRBV5-1,TRBJ2-2,-
CASSATPTESNNEQFF,TRBV9,TRBJ2-1,-
CASSPGTENYGYTF,TRBV5-1,TRBJ1-2,once
CASSSWGNQPQHF,TRBV28,TRBJ1-5,-
CASRRTGHVNEQFF,TRBV28,TRBJ2-1,-
CASSQTGQGVNTGELFF,TRBV4-1,TRBJ2-2,-
CASSLDGKGGELFF,TRBV5-4,TRBJ2-2,-
CASSLMPSVSYNEQFF,TRBV5-1,TRBJ2-1,-
CASSSRRGGELFF,TRBV28,TRBJ2-2,-
CASSGRGSYNEQFF,TRBV11-3,TRBJ2-1,-
CASSSGRNSGNTIYF,TRBV7-2,TRBJ1-3,-
CASSGQGYEKLFF,TRBV2,TRBJ1-4,-
CASSGKGLRLGYTF,TRBV9,TRBJ1-2,-
CASSQEQGGSQPQHF,TRBV4-2,TRBJ1-5,-
CASSLGQRNEKLFF,TRBV5-8,TRBJ1-4,-
CASSERRGAGYGYTF,TRBV2,TRBJ1-2,-